This is a list of T cell receptor beta chains from one sample in a study of blood T cell repertoires in COVID-19. Profiling relied on immunoSEQ multiplex PCR, and the TCRdb table lists in-frame clones only, not all of them. The table has over 50,000 clones, about 86% seen once. Material: peripheral blood. The receptors derive from a man aged 65 to 79 with active COVID-19. CDR3s include the opening cysteine and the closing phenylalanine or tryptophan. D genes are given only for firm matches. Clone sizes are given selectively: once, few, many, or a class where the clone is expanded.

cdr3_aa,cdr3_nt,d_call,j_call,v_call,cdr3_length,clone_size
CASSDREVYGYTF,TGTGCCAGCTCTGACAGGGAGGTCTATGGCTACACCTTC,TRBD1,TRBJ1-2,TRBV18,13,.
CATSRDLGGKSYGYTF,TGTGCCACCAGCAGAGATCTAGGAGGGAAAAGCTATGGCTACACCTTC,.,TRBJ1-2,TRBV15,16,.
CASSIGTSGGAETQYF,TGTGCCAGCAGCATCGGGACTAGCGGGGGGGCAGAGACCCAGTACTTC,TRBD2,TRBJ2-5,TRBV9,16,.
CASSSSLAGGKFSSTDTQYF,TGTGCCAGCAGCTCGTCTCTCGCGGGGGGGAAATTCTCTAGCACAGATACGCAGTATTTT,TRBD2,TRBJ2-3,TRBV13,20,.
CAISVGQHNQPQHF,TGTGCCATCAGTGTCGGACAGCATAATCAGCCCCAGCATTTT,.,TRBJ1-5,TRBV10-3,14,.
CASSLGAGGQETQYF,TGTGCCAGCAGCTTAGGGGCGGGGGGGCAAGAGACCCAGTACTTC,TRBD2,TRBJ2-5,TRBV7-6,15,.
CASSLLITAEGSPLHF,TGTGCCAGCAGCTTGTTGATAACAGCGGAGGGTTCACCCCTCCACTTT,.,TRBJ1-6,TRBV5-8,16,once
CASIRVTGDYEQYF,TGCGCCAGCATCAGGGTGACTGGGGACTACGAGCAGTACTTC,.,TRBJ2-7,TRBV10-1,14,.
CAVPRRGAPPGANVLTF,TGTGCCGTTCCCCGCAGGGGGGCGCCCCCTGGGGCCAACGTCCTGACTTTC,.,TRBJ2-6,TRBV7-9,17,.
CASRGDTLYTF,TGTGCCAGCAGGGGGGACACCCTCTACACCTTC,.,TRBJ1-2,TRBV6-5,11,once
CASSEGTGPKNIQYF,TGTGCCAGCAGTGAGGGGACAGGGCCCAAAAACATTCAGTACTTC,TRBD1,TRBJ2-4,TRBV6-4,15,few
CASSVEVGQVSSYNEQFF,TGTGCCAGCAGCGTAGAGGTGGGACAGGTAAGCTCCTACAATGAGCAGTTCTTC,TRBD1,TRBJ2-1,TRBV9,18,.
CASSVASGGGAREQFF,TGTGCCAGCAGCGTAGCTAGTGGCGGGGGGGCCAGGGAGCAGTTCTTC,TRBD2,TRBJ2-1,TRBV9,16,many
CASSFRTGEDTQYF,TGTGCCAGCAGCTTTCGGACAGGCGAAGATACGCAGTATTTT,TRBD1,TRBJ2-3,TRBV5-5,14,.
CASIPIGGPLGANYGYTF,TGTGCCAGTATCCCGATAGGGGGCCCGCTGGGTGCTAACTATGGCTACACCTTC,TRBD1,TRBJ1-2,TRBV19,18,.
CASSQESTSIGIHTF,TGCGCCAGCAGCCAAGAATCGACAAGTATCGGGATCCACACCTTC,.,TRBJ1-2,TRBV4-3,15,few
CASSPELAADTQYF,TGTGCCAGCTCACCAGAACTAGCGGCAGATACGCAGTATTTT,TRBD2,TRBJ2-3,TRBV18,14,once
CASSPRGGETQYF,TGTGCCAGCTCACCACGGGGGGGAGAGACCCAGTACTTC,TRBD2,TRBJ2-5,TRBV18,13,.
CASSQDSRDRGETQYF,TGCGCCAGCAGCCAAGACTCCCGGGACAGGGGGGAGACCCAGTACTTC,TRBD1,TRBJ2-5,TRBV4-3,16,once
CASSKLEGGDGYTF,TGTGCCAGCAGCAAGCTGGAGGGAGGCGATGGCTACACCTTC,.,TRBJ1-2,TRBV21-1,14,.
CASSGPNYGYTF,TGTGCCAGTAGTGGGCCCAACTATGGCTACACCTTC,.,TRBJ1-2,TRBV19,12,.
CASSSGGSGGFFLETQYF,TGCGCCAGCAGCTCCGGGGGTAGCGGGGGGTTTTTTCTGGAGACCCAGTACTTC,TRBD2,TRBJ2-5,TRBV5-1,18,.
CSAGQGVDNYGYTF,TGCAGCGCAGGCCAGGGCGTGGATAACTATGGCTACACCTTC,.,TRBJ1-2,TRBV29-1,14,.
CASSELQAYGYTF,TGTGCCAGCAGTGAACTACAGGCCTATGGCTACACCTTC,.,TRBJ1-2,TRBV2,13,.
CASSSDRDGPNQPQHF,TGTGCCAGCAGCTCCGACAGGGATGGGCCCAATCAGCCCCAGCATTTT,TRBD1,TRBJ1-5,TRBV11-2,16,.